This T cell receptor beta chain derives from a study of cytomegalovirus exposure and HLA in healthy donors. Study-level background: Early release data held tens of millions of unique TCRs from HLA-typed donors.

With 60 Vbeta and 13 Jbeta primers, the PCR was carried out. Generated by immunoSEQ multiplex PCR, the TCRdb table keeps only in-frame clones and is missing some. The sample shows fewer than 200,000 clones, approximately 82% of them seen only once. Study-wide points: A missense DCLRE1C variant was associated with V- and J-gene trimming of TCR beta chains in a later analysis, and an independent cohort replicated the association.

The V and J ends lost 1 base and 10 bases, in that order; junction bases with no gene match: 9. CDR1 SQVTM and CDR2 ANQGSEA come from the germline V gene. CDR3 length: 13 residues. Points on this clone: The antigen is undetermined.

This sequence originates from a male donor in good health and CMV-seronegative. This sequence joins TRBV29-1 and TRBJ1-1; 7 positions match TRBD1. The sequenced sample was PBMCs. The CDR3 DNA sequence: TGCAGCGTTGAAGGTACAACGACAGGGAGAGCTTTCTTT. It is translated as CSVEGTTTGRAFF.